A selection of T cell receptor beta chains follows, all from one sample in a study of shared clonotypes between healthy human individuals. Repertoires were generated with immunoSEQ multiplex PCR, while TCRdb's copy carries only in-frame clones and drops some. This sample carries roughly 2.2 million clones, 85% to 95% of them seen once, and the ten largest clones take approximately 0.4%. The sample consisted of naive CD4+ T cells from PBMCs. The source is a young man in good health. Some clones in this sample may be carry-over from other donors' samples. Both conserved end residues are part of each CDR3. D genes are given only for firm matches. Expanded clones get a size class; other rows say once, few or many, or leave the size out.

cdr3_length j_call d_call v_call clone_size cdr3_nt cdr3_aa
16 TRBJ2-2 TRBD2 TRBV4-3 once TGCGCCAGCAGCCAAGCTCCTAGCGGAAACACCGGGGAGCTGTTTTTT CASSQAPSGNTGELFF
12 TRBJ1-1 TRBD1 TRBV6-1 few TGTGCCTTGGGACAGGGGGGCACTGAAGCTTTCTTT CALGQGGTEAFF
14 TRBJ2-7 . TRBV5-4 . TGTGCCAGCAGCTTCGGTGTGAACTCCTACGAGCAGTACTTC CASSFGVNSYEQYF
15 TRBJ2-3 . TRBV28 . TGTGCCAGCAGTTTAGGCGGGGCTAGCACAGATACGCAGTATTTT CASSLGGASTDTQYF
14 TRBJ1-2 TRBD1 TRBV27 . TGTGCCAGCAGTTTGCGGACAGGGGCGGGGGGCTACACCTTC CASSLRTGAGGYTF
16 TRBJ2-1 TRBD2 TRBV9 once TGTGCCAGCAGCGTAGAACCGACTAGCGGTTACACTGAGCAGTTCTTC CASSVEPTSGYTEQFF
14 TRBJ2-3 TRBD2 TRBV9 . TGTGCCAGCAGTTTTAGCGGGAGTACAGATACGCAGTATTTT CASSFSGSTDTQYF
16 TRBJ2-7 TRBD1 TRBV10-1 . TGCGCCAGCAGTGAGATTTTTTGGGACAGGGAGGACGAGCAGTACTTC CASSEIFWDREDEQYF
10 TRBJ2-3 . TRBV20-1 . TGCAGTGCTTCCACAGATACGCAGTATTTT CSASTDTQYF
16 TRBJ1-5 . TRBV28 . TGTGCCAGCAGTTGGGGGGCCAGGGGAAACAATCAGCCCCAGCATTTT CASSWGARGNNQPQHF
14 TRBJ2-7 . TRBV11-2 . TGTGCCAGCAGCTTAGACGGGCAGGGGAACGAGCAGTACTTC CASSLDGQGNEQYF
15 TRBJ1-1 . TRBV5-1 few TGCGCCAGCAGCTTGGCGACCCTTGGAGGCACTGAAGCTTTCTTT CASSLATLGGTEAFF
13 TRBJ1-5 . TRBV29-1 . TGCAGCGTCCTCCCCGGGGGGGATCAGCCCCAGCATTTT CSVLPGGDQPQHF
14 TRBJ2-5 TRBD2 TRBV5-1 . TGCGCCAGCAGCCGCGGGAGGGCCAAAGAGACCCAGTACTTC CASSRGRAKETQYF
15 TRBJ2-5 TRBD1 TRBV7-6 once TGTGCCAGCAGCGGGGGATGGACAGGGATTGAGACCCAGTACTTC CASSGGWTGIETQYF
13 TRBJ2-3 . TRBV5-1 . TGCGCCAGCAGTTTTACGGGCACAGATACGCAGTATTTT CASSFTGTDTQYF
13 TRBJ2-1 TRBD2 TRBV7-9 . TGTGCCAGCAGCTTATACCTAGCGGTCGAGCAGTTCTTC CASSLYLAVEQFF
16 TRBJ2-1 . TRBV27 . TGTGCCAGCAGTTTAAGGAAAGAATTGCGATACAATGAGCAGTTCTTC CASSLRKELRYNEQFF
19 TRBJ2-3 TRBD2 TRBV9 . TGTGCCAGCAGCCCGCGGGGGTGGGGGACTAGCGGGAGCACAGATACGCAGTATTTT CASSPRGWGTSGSTDTQYF
15 TRBJ2-7 TRBD1 TRBV9 . TGTGCCAGCAGCCTCGAACAGGGGGCCGGTTACGAGCAGTACTTC CASSLEQGAGYEQYF
14 TRBJ2-3 . TRBV30 . TGTGCCTGGAGAGTCAGGTCTCGCACAGATACGCAGTATTTT CAWRVRSRTDTQYF
14 TRBJ2-1 . TRBV5-6 . TGTGCCAGCAGCTTGGCTGGCGGGGCCAATGAGCAGTTCTTC CASSLAGGANEQFF
13 TRBJ2-7 . TRBV5-1 . TGCGCCAGCAGCACAGGGACACTCGAGGGGCAGTACTTC CASSTGTLEGQYF
15 TRBJ2-2 . TRBV27 . TGTGCCAGCAGTTTAGGGGGGTTCAACACCGGGGAGCTGTTTTTT CASSLGGFNTGELFF
16 TRBJ2-3 TRBD2 TRBV25-1 . TGTGCCAGCAGTGAATTGAGCGGGAGGGTGGGAGATACGCAGTATTTT CASSELSGRVGDTQYF
14 TRBJ2-7 . TRBV10-3 . TGTGCCATCAGTGAGTCGAATCTGAGCTACGAGCAGTACTTC CAISESNLSYEQYF
15 TRBJ1-1 . TRBV7-3 . TGTGCCAGCAGCCCAGACAGAGCCCGTGGCACTGAAGCTTTCTTT CASSPDRARGTEAFF
12 TRBJ2-7 . TRBV10-1 . TGCGCCACCAGTGAAAGCTCCTACGAGCAGTACTTC CATSESSYEQYF
15 TRBJ2-7 TRBD2 TRBV5-1 . TGCGCCAGCAGCAAACCACTAGCGGGAGTCTACGAGCAGTACTTC CASSKPLAGVYEQYF
16 TRBJ2-2 . TRBV7-3 . TGTGCCAGCAGCTTAGGAGGCAGGGTAATGACCGGGGAGCTGTTTTTT CASSLGGRVMTGELFF
13 TRBJ2-7 . TRBV28 . TGTGCCAGCAGTTACGGGAGTCGGGTCGAGCAGTACTTC CASSYGSRVEQYF
15 TRBJ1-1 . TRBV6-5 once TGTGCCAGCAGTTCCACAGGGTTTTTGGACACTGAAGCTTTCTTT CASSSTGFLDTEAFF
15 TRBJ1-5 TRBD1 TRBV18 . TGTGCCAGCTCACCCCCGGGGACAGGGGTTCAGCCCCAGCATTTT CASSPPGTGVQPQHF
13 TRBJ1-2 . TRBV4-2 . TGTGCCAGCAGCCAAGACCGAAACTATGGCTACACCTTC CASSQDRNYGYTF
16 TRBJ2-7 TRBD2 TRBV18 . TGTGCCAGCTCACCGACTTTAGCGGGAGAATTCTACGAGCAGTACTTC CASSPTLAGEFYEQYF